These T cell receptor beta chains were read from a single sample in a study of blood T cell repertoires in COVID-19. Repertoires were generated with immunoSEQ multiplex PCR, while TCRdb's copy carries only in-frame clones and drops some. The sample contains about 280,000 clones, approximately 88% of which appear only once. Sequencing was done on a sample of peripheral blood. Source of these receptors: a man aged 18 to 29 with active or convalescent COVID-19. The conserved cysteine and the conserved F or W are not part of the CDR3 here. The order of the fields is CDR3 length, D gene, V gene, J gene, CDR3 protein. The D gene is left open where the match is weak.

>11|NA|TRBV13|TRBJ1-2
ASSQAGEYSYT
>15|TRBD2|TRBV7-6|TRBJ2-5
ASSLAGTSGGQETQY
>15|NA|TRBV5-1|TRBJ1-4
ASSLEGIWATNEKLF
>11|NA|TRBV7-9|TRBJ2-2
ASSFKSGGELF
>16|TRBD1|TRBV6-6|TRBJ1-5
ASSRRQGAGDSNQPQH
>10|NA|TRBV10-3|TRBJ1-2
AISGGHDGYT
>14|TRBD1|TRBV7-9|TRBJ2-5
ASSLLGQGVRETQY
>12|NA|TRBV7-8|TRBJ1-6
ASSEVFRNSPLH
>12|NA|TRBV13|TRBJ1-6
ASSFLGGTSPLH
>15|NA|TRBV7-2|TRBJ2-7
ASSPYPVRDISYEQY
>13|TRBD1|TRBV6-2/TRBV6-3|TRBJ2-1
ASSYSGGATDEQF
>14|NA|TRBV18|TRBJ2-2
ASSPPGGPALGELF
>15|NA|TRBV4-2|TRBJ1-6
ASSQVREVTYNSPLH
>10|NA|TRBV4-1|TRBJ1-4
ASSPDGEKLF
>13|TRBD1|TRBV9|TRBJ2-3
ASSAAGTGTDTQY
>15|TRBD1|TRBV27|TRBJ1-2
ASSSPRTGGRGYGYT
>11|NA|TRBV5-4|TRBJ2-7
ASRRGGSYEQY
>14|NA|TRBV7-9|TRBJ1-5
ASSLAFGVGNQPQH
>11|NA|TRBV27|TRBJ1-5
ASRQGGNQPQH
>13|TRBD2|TRBV6-4|TRBJ2-1
ASSLSGGASDEQF
>8|NA|TRBV29-1|TRBJ2-3
SVGLNTQY
>11|NA|TRBV5-6|TRBJ1-2
ASSSQAHYGYT
>12|TRBD1|TRBV18|TRBJ1-1
ASSPGQGNTEAF
>11|NA|TRBV27|TRBJ1-5
ASSPNSNQPQH
>11|NA|TRBV10-3|TRBJ1-1
AINRAMDTEAF
>14|TRBD1|TRBV9|TRBJ2-1
ASSVGAGQGINEQF
>12|TRBD2|TRBV7-9|TRBJ2-5
ASRGRGGLETQY
>13|NA|TRBV5-6|TRBJ2-1
ASSSEVPGGPQQF
>14|TRBD1|TRBV2|TRBJ1-1
ASRRTGGLVDTEAF
>12|TRBD1|TRBV2|TRBJ1-5
ASSFGQGNQPQH
>11|NA|TRBV4-1|TRBJ1-2
ASSQDGQSGYT
>13|NA|TRBV4-2|TRBJ2-3
ASSLLPGGTDTQY
>13|TRBD1|TRBV5-4|TRBJ1-1
ASSSPGGKNTEAF
>11|TRBD1|TRBV27|TRBJ1-2
ASSLSGGGRYT
>11|TRBD1|TRBV3-1/TRBV3-2|TRBJ1-2
ASSPGQGNGYT
>14|TRBD1|TRBV18|TRBJ1-6
ASSPPRTGTNSPLH
>11|NA|TRBV7-2|TRBJ2-1
ASSPPTAGEQF
>12|NA|TRBV2|TRBJ1-2
ASSEREGTYGYT
>11|NA|TRBV3-1/TRBV3-2|TRBJ2-1
ASSLRGNNEQF
>12|NA|TRBV18|TRBJ1-1
ASSPLQGNTEAF
>14|NA|TRBV7-6|TRBJ1-6
ASSLSGGLPNSPLH
>11|NA|TRBV24-1|TRBJ1-1
APPCRASSEAF
>12|NA|TRBV7-9|TRBJ1-5
ASSLDSTNQPQH
>13|NA|TRBV2|TRBJ1-3
ASREGRSSGNTIY
>9|NA|TRBV2|TRBJ1-2
ASKPQGDYT
>13|NA|TRBV5-1|TRBJ1-1
ASSLGSYLNTEAF
>15|TRBD1|TRBV5-6|TRBJ2-2
ASSLVGTGGDTGELF
>13|NA|TRBV5-5|TRBJ2-7
ASSFDTSTAYEQY
>14|TRBD1|TRBV6-6|TRBJ2-7
ASSYSTGTGGWEQY
>14|TRBD2|TRBV4-3|TRBJ2-1
ASSQGLAGTYNEQF
>15|TRBD1|TRBV4-1|TRBJ1-4
ASSYRDRGLTNEKLF
>12|NA|TRBV10-3|TRBJ1-3
AISEAGSGNTIY
>12|TRBD1|TRBV2|TRBJ1-1
ASRVGQGNTEAF
>9|NA|TRBV5-6|TRBJ2-1
ASSHGTEQF
>11|NA|TRBV19|TRBJ1-2
ASSWTASYGYT